The clone carrying this T cell receptor (beta chain) was observed many times. The antigen is not known. The data were obtained in a study of Graves' ophthalmopathy and Graves' hyperthyroidism. Points from the study as a whole: Blood also held most thyroid clonotypes expanded above 0.001 frequency.

Amplified TCR beta CDR3 regions were obtained using RNA transcripts as template. HTBI primers served in a first-round RT-PCR, which a second-round multiplex PCR followed. Using its own MiXCR run on the multiplex PCR reads, TCRdb lists one record per CDR3 protein. Here the sample spans about 500,000 distinct CDR3 sequences, 13% to 15% being singletons. Germline loops: CDR1 LNHDA, CDR2 SQIVND (reference sequence). After removal of 8 bases from V and 6 bases from J, the junction contained 0 bases not matched to a gene. The CDR3 covers 11 residues. With a duration under 3 months, ophthalmopathy in the donors showed moderate-to-severe activity, CAS ≥3 and NOSPECS ≥4. Orbital computed tomography, together with clinical symptoms, serum thyroxine, TRAb and thyroid ultrasound, was used for diagnosis.

Specimen: blood. The TCR sequence derives from a woman younger than 45 with Graves' ophthalmopathy. The chain is built from TRBV19 and TRBJ2-2; 7 positions agree with TRBD1. In DNA, the CDR3 is TGTGCCAGTCAGGGGGCCGGGGAGCTGTTTTTT. Protein: CASQGAGELFF.